This T cell receptor beta chain was observed in a study of blood T cells in healthy people across ages. Study findings and constraints: PBMCs left unsorted prevented a conclusive naive versus antigen-experienced comparison. More naive CD4+ cells and higher diversity marked long-lived donors relative to aged donors.

Worth noting for this clonotype: Its antigen is not known.

Primers used in a second PCR of roughly 7 to 11 cycles were a sample-barcoded 5' primer and a J-beta primer mix. Through a template-switch adaptor with 12 random nucleotides, each cDNA molecule received a tag. TCRdb itself ran the 5' RACE reads through MiXCR, one entry per CDR3 protein. This table has 1,800,000 or so distinct CDR3 sequences, about 39% appearing once. This CDR3 has 16 residues. Deletions cut 4 bases from V and 3 bases from J, with 17 bases between. The germline gives CDR1 LGHDT, CDR2 YNNKEL (reference sequence). The sequenced sample was blood. This chain links TRBV3-1 with TRBJ2-3; maybe TRBD2 (6 bases). This sequence originates from a human donor in good health. Here the CDR3 DNA reads TGTGCCAGCAGCCCCATCCAGCGGGCAGGAACAGATACGCAGTATTTT. This encodes CASSPIQRAGTDTQYF.